Listed here are 32 T cell receptor beta chains from one sample, sequenced in a study of low-dose radiotherapy and immunotherapy resistance in tumors. Indicated time point: before trial treatment. TRAV- and TRBV-specific primers primed first-strand cDNA, covering alpha and beta chains. A roughly 19-cycle PCR with a constant-region primer and V-primer adapter amplified TCRs. TCRdb processed the reads anew with MiXCR; each CDR3 protein has one entry. The sample has fewer than 90,000 distinct CDR3 sequences; approximately 19% are singletons. Specimen: PBMCs, collected before treatment. All receptors derive from a male donor with prostate cancer.

This clonotype was counted at least ten times. This chain joins TRBV29-1 and TRBJ2-2; D unclear. The CDR3 consists of 16 residues. Germline assignment: CDR1 SQVTM and CDR2 ANQGSEA. V was cut by 2 bases and J by 5 bases, with 18 bases left in between. The CDR3 region has the DNA TGCAGCGTTGAAAAAGGATCCGGCCAGCAGACCGGGGAGCTGTTTTTT. It is translated as CSVEKGSGQQTGELFF.

This clonotype was seen ten or more times. The J gene is TRBJ2-2, the V gene TRBV6-2 or TRBV6-3; 7 bases are shared with TRBD1. The germline CDR1 and CDR2 sequences are MNHEY and SVGEGT. The CDR3 extends over 16 amino acids. V shed 5 bases and J 1 base; nucleotides not matched to a gene: 7. DNA of the CDR3: TGTGCCAGCAGTGGAGTGGGACAGAGGAACACCGGGGAGCTGTTTTTT. It yields the protein CASSGVGQRNTGELFF.

In its sample, this clonotype was seen a few times. As DNA, the CDR3 is TGCGCCAGCAGCCACTCCGGGGAAGTCGATACGCAGTATTTT. The encoded protein is CASSHSGEVDTQYF. This chain links TRBV5-1 with TRBJ2-3; weak D call: TRBD2 (5 bases). Trimming stripped 4 bases from V and 6 bases from J, with 15 bases between. This CDR3 spans 14 amino acids. Germline V gene lookup returns CDR1 SGHRS and CDR2 YFSETQ. The whole variable domain, remainder taken from reference TRBV5-1 and TRBJ2-3, is KAGVTQTPRYLIKTRGQQVTLSCSPISGHRSVSWYQQTPGQGLQFLFEYFSETQRNKGNFPGRFSGRQFSNSRSEMNVSTLELGDSALYLCASSHSGEVDTQYFGPGTRLTVL.

As concerns this clonotype: This likely stems from a read error, as it lies one base from a far larger clone. V usage is TRBV20-1 and J usage is TRBJ2-7, with 10 bases fitting TRBD2. This CDR3 comprises 15 residues. V lost 3 bases and J lost 7; bases outside the gene matches: 12. CDR1 is DFQATT and CDR2 is SNEGSKA in the germline V gene (reference sequence). CDR3 protein: CSARTGTSAYNEQYF. In DNA, the CDR3 is TGCAGTGCTAGGACCGGGACTAGCGCTTACAATGAGCAGTACTTC.

A word on this clonotype: A read error is possible here, since a much larger clone lies one base away. Without the conserved terminal phenylalanine or tryptophan, this CDR3 likely stems from a read error. The genes are TRBV7-9 and TRBJ2-7, with 7 nucleotides matching TRBD1. The CDR3 is 14 amino acids. The ends lost 5 bases at V and 4 bases at J; junction bases unmatched: 8. Per the germline V gene, CDR1 is SEHNR and CDR2 is FQNEAQ (reference sequence). The CDR3 DNA sequence: TGTGCCAGCAGCCTCCAGGGACAGATTTACGAGCAGTACATC. Amino acids: CASSLQGQIYEQYI.

Regarding this clonotype: This likely stems from a read error, as it lies one base from a far larger clone. V and J are TRBV4-3 and TRBJ2-1; the match to TRBD2 covers 11 bases. In germline, CDR1 is LGHNA, CDR2 YSLEER. V lost 4 bases and J lost 10; bases outside the gene matches: 12. The length of the CDR3 is 16 residues. CDR3: CASSPMGTSGTYEQFF. The DNA for the CDR3 is TGCGCCAGCAGCCCCATGGGGACTAGCGGTACCTACGAGCAGTTCTTC.

With respect to this clonotype: This likely reflects a read error, since a far larger clone is one base away. Here the CDR3 omits its conserved ending phenylalanine or tryptophan, so a read error is the likely source. The V gene is TRBV4-1, the J gene TRBJ1-2; D ambiguous. The CDR3 has 14 residues. V was trimmed by 3 bases and J by 7 bases, leaving 15 bases between them. CDR1 MGHRA and CDR2 YSYEKL come from the germline V gene. The CDR3 bases are TGCGCCAGCAGCCAGCACACAGAGCTCGGTGGCTACACCTCC. Translated: CASSQHTELGGYTS.

This clonotype has a count of ten or more. The chain carries TRBV15 and TRBJ2-7, with TRBD2 matching 7 bases. The CDR3 contains 16 residues. V was pared by 9 bases and J by 5 bases, with 19 bases of the junction left unmatched. CDR1 is LNHNV, CDR2 YYDKDF, per germline (reference sequence). CDR3 region: CATSRGLAVAADEQYF. The CDR3 DNA reads TGTGCCACTTCCCGAGGGCTAGCGGTAGCCGCGGACGAGCAGTACTTC.

This chain connects TRBV5-1 to TRBJ2-1, with 9 bases that match TRBD2. The junction had 9 bases not matched to a gene; V was cut back by 3 bases and J by 5 bases. This CDR3 has 16 amino acids. Germline CDR1 is SGHRS and CDR2 is YFSETQ. The CDR3, as DNA: TGCGCCAGCAGCTGGAGAGAGACTAGCGGTGACAATGAGCAGTTCTTC. It encodes CASSWRETSGDNEQFF.

This clonotype appeared once. A far larger clone is one base from this, pointing to a likely read error. The CDR3 bases are TGTGCCAGCAACGGACTAGCGGGAGGCAATGAGCAGTACTTC. It codes for CASNGLAGGNEQYF. V and J are TRBV6-6 and TRBJ2-7, with 14 bases that match TRBD2. This CDR3 is built from 14 residues. The ends lost 7 bases at V and 7 bases at J; junction bases unmatched: 6. Germline V gene sequence: CDR1 MNHNY, CDR2 SVGAGI (reference sequence).

This clonotype occurred many times. The gene calls are TRBV20-1 and TRBJ2-6; 9 nucleotides line up with TRBD1. V dropped 3 bases and J dropped 4; count of bases not matched to a gene: 4. Germline-derived CDR1 and CDR2 are DFQATT and SNEGSKA (reference sequence). This CDR3 contains 15 residues. The CDR3 is CSASGTGSGANVLTF. The CDR3 bases are TGCAGTGCTAGTGGGACAGGGTCCGGGGCCAACGTCCTGACTTTC.

This clonotype was found many times. J is TRBJ2-3 and V is TRBV7-8; the match to TRBD2 covers 9 bases. V lost 0 bases, J lost 5 bases, and 12 bases stayed unmatched. Germline assignment: CDR1 SGHVS and CDR2 FQNEAQ. This CDR3 has 18 amino acids. This CDR3 reads CASSLARRLAGTKDTQYF. For the CDR3, the DNA is TGTGCCAGCAGCTTAGCGCGACGGCTAGCGGGAACAAAAGATACGCAGTATTTT.

This clonotype has ten or more counts. The chain joins TRBV29-1 to TRBJ1-1; no definite D call. Germline CDR1 is SQVTM and CDR2 is ANQGSEA. V gave up 5 bases and J gave up 1 base, with 8 bases separating them. The CDR3 spans 12 residues. The CDR3 DNA reads TGCAGCGTTCTGGGCGGGAACACTGAAGCTTTCTTT. This translates into CSVLGGNTEAFF.

This chain joins TRBV30 and TRBJ2-7, with a weak D call TRBD2 (6 bases). The CDR3 runs 16 residues. V was cut by 0 bases and J by 3 bases, with 18 bases left in between. The germline CDR1 and CDR2 sequences are GTSNPN and SVGIG (reference sequence). CDR3 amino acids: CAWSVSWGEGGYEQYF. The CDR3 nucleotides read TGTGCCTGGAGTGTAAGCTGGGGCGAGGGAGGCTACGAGCAGTACTTC.

The chain is built from TRBV6-5 and TRBJ1-5; no firm D call. V lost 5 bases to trimming and J lost 6 bases, with 11 bases between them. This CDR3 spans 13 amino acids. The germline gives CDR1 MNHEY, CDR2 SVGAGI. The chain's CDR3 is CASSEIVLQPQHF. The CDR3 DNA follows: TGTGCCAGCAGTGAAATCGTCCTTCAGCCCCAGCATTTT.

This chain links TRBV7-3 with TRBJ2-3; TRBD2 aligns across 10 bases. V gave up 7 bases and J gave up 4 bases; unmatched junction bases: 11. The germline V gene has CDR1 SGHTA and CDR2 FQGTGA. This CDR3 has 16 residues. CDR3 DNA sequence: TGTGCCAGCACCCTTTCTGGGACTAGCGTCGCAGATACGCAGTATTTT. Amino acid sequence: CASTLSGTSVADTQYF.

At least ten counts were recorded for this clonotype. V gene TRBV5-1 combines with J gene TRBJ2-1, with 8 bases fitting TRBD2. V was clipped by 4 bases and J by 4 bases; unmatched bases: 13. The CDR3 contains 17 residues. Germline V gene lookup returns CDR1 SGHRS and CDR2 YFSETQ. The CDR3 nucleotides are TGCGCCAGCAGCCCGGGTGCTGGAGCGGGGGTTTACAATGAGCAGTTCTTC. It specifies CASSPGAGAGVYNEQFF.

In its sample, this clonotype was seen many times. This chain connects TRBV20-1 to TRBJ2-7; D might be TRBD1 (6 bases). The CDR3 contains 13 residues. V was clipped by 0 bases and J by 5 bases, with 11 bases between them. The germline V gene encodes CDR1 DFQATT and CDR2 SNEGSKA (reference sequence). CDR3 DNA: TGCAGTGCTAGAGATTGGACAGCGGACGAGCAGTACTTC. This translates into CSARDWTADEQYF.

This clonotype was counted many times. The chain uses TRBV20-1 and TRBJ2-5; perhaps TRBD1 as D (6 bases). CDR3 length: 14 amino acids. Trimming left V 3 bases short and J 8 bases short, with 19 bases between. The V gene's germline CDR1 is DFQATT and CDR2 SNEGSKA (reference sequence). The CDR3 reads CSASLTGLEGTQYF. The CDR3 DNA sequence: TGCAGTGCTAGTCTAACAGGGTTGGAAGGAACCCAGTACTTC.

This clonotype was detected ten times or more. V usage is TRBV6-6 and J usage is TRBJ1-5; the D is unclear. V was clipped by 2 bases and J by 10 bases, with 15 bases between them. The germline V gene encodes CDR1 MNHNY and CDR2 SVGAGI (reference sequence). This CDR3 is built from 14 residues. CDR3 region: CASSYVISGQPQHF. CDR3 nucleotide sequence: TGTGCCAGCAGTTACGTTATTTCAGGTCAACCCCAGCATTTT.

This clonotype appeared a few times. The chain links TRBV19 to TRBJ1-2, with D possibly matching TRBD1 (5 bases). The V gene lost 5 bases and the J gene lost 4 bases, with 11 bases spanning the gap. Germline lookup yields CDR1 LNHDA and CDR2 SQIVND (reference sequence). The CDR3 contains 13 residues. The CDR3 is CASSPTVGYGYTF. CDR3 coding DNA: TGTGCCAGTAGTCCGACAGTCGGCTATGGCTACACCTTC. The entire variable domain, with the rest obtained from reference TRBV19 and TRBJ1-2, is as follows: DGGITQSPKYLFRKEGQNVTLSCEQNLNHDAMYWYRQDPGQGLRLIYYSQIVNDFQKGDIAEGYSVSREKKESFPLTVTSAQKNPTAFYLCASSPTVGYGYTFGSGTRLTVV.

There are many counts of this clonotype. This chain connects TRBV20-1 to TRBJ1-1; a possible D gene is TRBD1 (6 bases). The germline V gene has CDR1 DFQATT and CDR2 SNEGSKA (reference sequence). The CDR3 is made up of 16 amino acids. Trimming removed 3 bases from V and 1 base from J, with 18 bases in between. The CDR3 reads CSASPGSEGGNTEAFF. As DNA, the CDR3 is TGCAGTGCTAGTCCCGGCAGCGAGGGGGGGAACACTGAAGCTTTCTTT.

This chain links TRBV5-6 with TRBJ1-2, with D unresolved. The germline CDR1 and CDR2 sequences are SGHDT and YYEEEE. The CDR3 runs to 13 residues. The V end was cut by 4 bases, the J end by 7 bases, with 14 bases between. Here the CDR3 DNA reads TGTGCCAGCAGCGAAAATCGACTGCCTGGCTACACCTTC. Protein product: CASSENRLPGYTF.

This clonotype was recorded a few times. The chain links TRBV2 to TRBJ2-7; TRBD2 matches at 13 bases. From germline, CDR1 is SNHLY and CDR2 FYNNEI. V shed 6 bases and J 5 bases; nucleotides not matched to a gene: 10. The length of the CDR3 is 16 residues. The CDR3 reads CASRAGLAGVPHEQYF. As DNA, the CDR3 is TGTGCCAGCAGGGCCGGACTAGCGGGAGTCCCCCACGAGCAGTACTTC. Drawing the rest from reference TRBV2 and TRBJ2-7, the complete variable domain is EPEVTQTPSHQVTQMGQEVILRCVPISNHLYFYWYRQILGQKVEFLVSFYNNEISEKSEIFDDQFSVERPDGSNFTLKIRSTKLEDSAMYFCASRAGLAGVPHEQYFGPGTRLTVT.

At least ten counts were recorded for this clonotype. The chain couples TRBV14 to TRBJ2-1; D may correspond to TRBD1 or TRBD2 (6 bases each). The length of the CDR3 is 14 residues. V was trimmed by 3 bases and J by 9 bases, leaving 15 bases between them. CDR1 is SGHDN and CDR2 is FVKESK in the germline V gene. In DNA, the CDR3 is TGTGCCAGCAGCCATCTTCAGGGGACTGGTGAGCAGTTCTTC. Its protein product is CASSHLQGTGEQFF.

This clonotype was observed many times. The chain joins TRBV19 to TRBJ1-1; 8 positions agree with TRBD1. CDR1 and CDR2 from the germline V gene are LNHDA and SQIVND (reference sequence). This CDR3 is built from 19 residues. The junction had 21 bases not matched to a gene; V was cut back by 7 bases and J by 2 bases. The CDR3 DNA follows: TGTGCCAGTACAACCTGGTGGAGGGACAGGCGCCTCCAAAACACTGAAGCTTTCTTT. Translating it yields CASTTWWRDRRLQNTEAFF.

About this clonotype itself: A single base is all that separates this from a far larger clone, so a read error is likely. The chain couples TRBV3-1 to TRBJ2-1; tentatively, D is TRBD2 (6 bases). Per germline, CDR1 LGHDT and CDR2 YNNKEL (reference sequence). This CDR3 region has 12 residues. For the CDR3, the DNA is TGTGCTACGCGGGGAGGAACCTACGAGCAGTTCTTC. It translates to CATRGGTYEQFF.

This clonotype was recorded many times. This chain joins TRBV12-3 or TRBV12-4 and TRBJ2-7, with D unresolved. The ends were cut back, 6 bases at V and 1 base at J, with 13 bases in the middle. The CDR3 has 14 amino acids. CDR3 DNA: TGTGCCAGCAGCCTGGACGGCAGTTCCTACGAGCAGTACTTC. This sequence encodes CASSLDGSSYEQYF.

This clonotype came up many times. V and J are TRBV6-5 and TRBJ1-1; D is uncertain. Looked up from germline, CDR1 is MNHEY and CDR2 is SVGAGI. Trimming took 6 bases from V and 5 from J, leaving 10 bases between them. The CDR3 spans 12 residues. The CDR3 region is CASSQSGTEAFF. CDR3 coding DNA: TGTGCCAGCAGCCAGTCCGGGACTGAAGCTTTCTTT.

This clonotype was observed many times. The J gene is TRBJ2-7, the V gene TRBV28; 10 bases map to TRBD2. The CDR3 loop spans 15 amino acids. Trimming removed 2 bases from V and 1 base from J; junction bases left unmatched: 2. The germline CDR1 and CDR2 sequences are MDHEN and SYDVKM. CDR3 sequence reads: CASSLKLAGSYEQYF. CDR3 sequence (DNA): TGTGCCAGCAGTTTAAAACTAGCGGGGTCCTACGAGCAGTACTTC.

This clonotype occurred many times. This chain connects TRBV14 to TRBJ2-7, with D maybe TRBD2 (6 bases). CDR1 and CDR2 from the germline V gene are SGHDN and FVKESK. The CDR3 runs 13 residues. V was shortened by 1 base and J by 5 bases, with 9 bases between the two germline ends. This CDR3 is CASSQAGLHEQYF. In DNA form, the CDR3 reads TGTGCCAGCAGCCAAGCGGGACTCCACGAGCAGTACTTC.

In this sample, this clonotype turned up many times. This rearrangement joins TRBV10-2 to TRBJ2-7; 11 bases fit TRBD2. The CDR3 length is 15 residues. Per germline, CDR1 WSHSY and CDR2 SAAADI. J was trimmed by 5 bases and V by 2 bases; bases with no gene match: 5. The CDR3 spells CASSENKLAGDEQYF. The DNA of the CDR3 is TGCGCCAGCAGTGAGAACAAACTAGCGGGAGACGAGCAGTACTTC.